The sequence of this T cell receptor (beta chain) was determined in a study of cytomegalovirus exposure and HLA in healthy donors. Study-wide findings and caveats: As a later analysis revealed, most CMV-associated TCR beta chains appeared HLA-restricted.

The PCR used 60 Vbeta and 13 Jbeta primers. The assay was immunoSEQ multiplex PCR, and TCRdb's table has in-frame clones only and misses some. The sample lists 120,000 or so clones; over 75% were seen once. As concerns this clone: Its specificity is not known.

Looked up from germline, CDR1 is SGDLS and CDR2 is YYNGEE. CDR3 length equals 14 residues. Deletions cut 0 bases from V and 2 bases from J, with 8 bases between. Each donor's status was that of a healthy bone marrow donor. The source of this sequence is a human donor in good health. This chain joins TRBV9 and TRBJ1-1; no firm D call. Sample: PBMCs. This CDR3 is CASSVDSLNTEAFF. The CDR3 nucleotides read TGTGCCAGCAGCGTAGACAGCCTAAACACTGAAGCTTTCTTT.